This TCR beta chain is drawn from a study of early T cells in non-severe SARS-CoV-2 infection. Study context: Sequenced material consisted of bulk RNA (from unsorted whole blood), and chains were unpaired.

This clonotype has a handful of counts. Its target is unknown. Individual cDNA molecules carried attached unique molecular identifiers. MiXCR, run by TCRdb on the 5' RACE reads, gives a single entry per CDR3 protein. The sample holds tens of thousands of distinct CDR3 sequences, more than 7.5% seen once. Germline CDR1 is SGHNT and CDR2 is YYREEE (reference sequence). The length of the CDR3 is 14 residues. The V gene lost 1 base and the J gene lost 4 bases, with 11 bases spanning the gap. The study's findings and limits: VDJdb-based annotation leaned toward anti-spike CD8 responses and missed private and CD4 specificities.

The chain combines TRBV5-4 with TRBJ1-2; D gene ambiguous. The source is an adult who was a healthcare worker with PCR-confirmed SARS-CoV-2 infection or an uninfected control (not recorded which). Sequencing was done on a sample of whole blood. CDR3 protein: CASSLTNYPYGYTF. DNA for the CDR3: TGTGCCAGCAGCTTGACAAACTATCCCTATGGCTACACCTTC.